One sample yielded the 2 T cell receptor beta chains listed below, sequenced in a study of cytomegalovirus exposure and HLA in healthy donors. PCR involved 60 Vbeta and 13 Jbeta primers. Measured with immunoSEQ multiplex PCR; TCRdb has only the in-frame clones, and not every one. The table records approximately 170,000 clones, approximately 80% of them present only once. Material for sequencing was PBMCs. Receptor source: a male donor in good health and CMV-seronegative.

This clone was observed a few times. The chain has TRBV6-5 and TRBJ1-2; 12 nucleotides line up with TRBD1. The V segment lost 5 bases and the J segment 8 bases; nucleotides outside the gene matches: 9. Germline CDR1 reads MNHEY; CDR2 reads SVGAGI. This CDR3 is built from 15 residues. CDR3 DNA sequence: TGTGCCAGCAGTCCAGGGACAGGGGGCGTCTCGGGCTACACCTTC. This codes for CASSPGTGGVSGYTF.

The chain is built from TRBV7-8 and TRBJ1-1, with D unresolved. Germline values: CDR1 SGHVS, CDR2 FQNEAQ. The CDR3 has 14 residues. V lost 5 bases and J 5 bases, leaving 15 bases between the germline ends. Here the CDR3 DNA reads TGTGCCAGCAGCCTAACAAGGACGGGGACTGAAGCTTTCTTT. This codes for CASSLTRTGTEAFF.